This TCR beta chain originates from a study of Ad26.COV2.S vaccination and SARS-CoV-2 variants. This CDR3 region has 14 residues. The V gene's germline CDR1 is SGHTA and CDR2 FQGNSA. Trimming cost V 5 bases and J 10 bases; bases outside gene matches: 13. Treatment here: about 20 received Ad26.COV2.S at low or high dose, single or two shots; several received placebo; per-sample allocation not given. Day 63 following the first vaccine or placebo injection was when the samples were taken. Sequenced by immunoSEQ multiplex PCR; TCRdb stores in-frame clones only, minus some. The sample holds more than 300,000 clones, roughly 80% seen once.

The sequence came from a person between 18 and 65 years old who received the Ad26.COV2.S COVID-19 vaccine or a placebo. Here the sequenced sample was peripheral blood, taken in a trial of Ad26.COV2.S vaccine versus placebo. This sequence joins TRBV7-2 and TRBJ1-1; 7 nucleotides line up with TRBD1. Written as DNA, the CDR3 is TGTGCCAGCAGCACCAGACAGGGCGAGGGAGTAGCTTTCTTT. The encoded protein is CASSTRQGEGVAFF.